Each of the 24 T cell receptor beta chains below was sequenced from the same sample in a study of pediatric ulcerative colitis. One to two pinch biopsies were taken from the rectum during colonoscopy. Repertoires were generated with immunoSEQ multiplex PCR, while TCRdb's copy carries only in-frame clones and drops some. The sample includes roughly 9,900 clones, roughly four fifths of them seen just once. The sample consisted of gut tissue. Receptors were obtained from a girl aged 10 to 17 who was a control in a study of pediatric ulcerative colitis.

The rearrangement joins TRBV15 to TRBJ2-3; TRBD1 matches at 9 bases. V gave up 0 bases and J gave up 3 bases; unmatched junction bases: 7. Germline CDR1 and CDR2: LNHNV and YYDKDF (reference sequence). The CDR3 spans 17 residues. CDR3 coding DNA: TGTGCCACCAGCAGAGAGGCGGGGGACAGGGTGACAGATACGCAGTATTTT. Translation gives CATSREAGDRVTDTQYF.

The rearrangement joins TRBV4-1 to TRBJ2-5, with 7 bases identical to TRBD1. Germline V gene lookup returns CDR1 MGHRA and CDR2 YSYEKL. Trimming cost V 2 bases and J 0 bases; bases outside gene matches: 6. There are 16 residues in the CDR3. The CDR3 loop is CASSQRDRGYQETQYF. Here the CDR3 DNA reads TGCGCCAGCAGCCAAAGGGACAGAGGGTACCAAGAGACCCAGTACTTC.

The chain combines TRBV5-1 with TRBJ1-1; 9 nucleotides agree with TRBD1. Germline CDR1 SGHRS, CDR2 YFSETQ. V gave up 4 bases and J gave up 2 bases; unmatched junction bases: 3. The CDR3 has 14 residues. CDR3: CASSRDRVNTEAFF. As DNA, the CDR3 is TGCGCCAGCAGCAGGGACAGGGTAAACACTGAAGCTTTCTTT. Drawing the rest from reference TRBV5-1 and TRBJ1-1, the complete variable domain is KAGVTQTPRYLIKTRGQQVTLSCSPISGHRSVSWYQQTPGQGLQFLFEYFSETQRNKGNFPGRFSGRQFSNSRSEMNVSTLELGDSALYLCASSRDRVNTEAFFGQGTRLTVV.

This clone was seen once. The chain joins TRBV7-3 to TRBJ2-2; a possible D gene is TRBD1 (6 bases). The V end lost 1 base, the J end lost 1 base, and 10 bases lay between the germline ends. The CDR3 has 16 amino acids. Germline V lookup: CDR1 SGHTA, CDR2 FQGTGA. CDR3 amino acids: CASSLNSGQNTGELFF. The CDR3 nucleotides are TGTGCCAGCAGCTTAAATTCGGGACAGAACACCGGGGAGCTGTTTTTT.

This rearrangement joins TRBV28 to TRBJ2-3, with D possibly TRBD2 on 5 matching bases. Germline V gene sequence: CDR1 MDHEN, CDR2 SYDVKM. This CDR3 comprises 16 residues. Trimming took 3 bases from V and 5 from J, leaving 18 bases between them. CDR3 loop: CASSFQSGGGGDTQYF. The CDR3 nucleotides read TGTGCCAGCAGTTTTCAAAGCGGAGGCGGTGGAGATACGCAGTATTTT.

The chain employs TRBV7-3 and TRBJ2-3, with D unclear. The CDR3 covers 14 residues. Germline V CDR1 and CDR2: SGHTA, FQGTGA. V was cut by 3 bases and J by 4 bases, with 11 bases left in between. CDR3 nucleotides: TGTGCCAGCAGCTTCTCGGCGCCCCCAGATACGCAGTATTTT. Protein: CASSFSAPPDTQYF.

This sequence joins TRBV2 and TRBJ1-6; D is perhaps TRBD1 (5 bases). CDR1 is SNHLY, CDR2 FYNNEI, per germline. The CDR3 covers 12 residues. Here the CDR3 reads CASGRANSPLHF. CDR3 nucleotides: TGTGCTAGCGGCAGGGCTAATTCACCCCTCCACTTT.

This chain uses TRBV27 with TRBJ2-1; TRBD1 matches at 8 bases. The germline V gene encodes CDR1 MNHEY and CDR2 SMNVEV (reference sequence). Germline trimming cut 4 bases from V and 6 bases from J; bases unmatched to any gene: 14. CDR3 length: 17 residues. The CDR3 here is CASSSPGTGPRSNEQFF. In DNA form, the CDR3 reads TGTGCCAGCAGTTCCCCGGGGACAGGTCCGAGAAGCAATGAGCAGTTCTTC.

The chain employs TRBV9 and TRBJ2-2; no clear D. Trimming pared 0 bases from V and 3 bases from J, leaving 9 bases between. In germline, CDR1 is SGDLS, CDR2 YYNGEE. There are 15 residues in the CDR3. CDR3 sequence reads: CASSVGNSYTGELFF. Written as DNA, the CDR3 is TGTGCCAGCAGCGTAGGTAACTCCTACACCGGGGAGCTGTTTTTT. Together with reference TRBV9 and TRBJ2-2, the CDR3 gives the full variable domain: DSGVTQTPKHLITATGQRVTLRCSPRSGDLSVYWYQQSLDQGLQFLIQYYNGEERAKGNILERFSAQQFPDLHSELNLSSLELGDSALYFCASSVGNSYTGELFFGEGSRLTVL.

The chain combines TRBV28 with TRBJ1-5; possible D gene TRBD1, 5 bases. The CDR3 is 14 amino acids. The germline V gene has CDR1 MDHEN and CDR2 SYDVKM. V was clipped by 5 bases and J by 10 bases, with 18 bases between them. CDR3 DNA: TGTGCCAGCAGTCCTCGTGGGACCCTGGGTCCCCAGCATTTT. It is translated as CASSPRGTLGPQHF. The full variable domain, rest sourced from reference TRBV28 and TRBJ1-5, is DVKVTQSSRYLVKRTGEKVFLECVQDMDHENMFWYRQDPGLGLRLIYFSYDVKMKEKGDIPEGYSVSREKKERFSLILESASTNQTSMYLCASSPRGTLGPQHFGDGTRLSIL.

The chain couples TRBV18 to TRBJ2-1, with 9 nucleotides matching TRBD2. The germline gives CDR1 KGHSH, CDR2 LQKENI. The length of the CDR3 is 16 residues. V dropped 5 bases and J dropped 2; count of bases not matched to a gene: 7. CDR3 nucleotides: TGTGCCAGCTCATCTCTCGGGACTAGCCCCTACAATGAGCAGTTCTTC. Its translation: CASSSLGTSPYNEQFF.

Points on this clone: Other DNA variants within this sample encode the same CDR3. This chain joins TRBV30 and TRBJ2-7; 10 bases map to TRBD2. The CDR3 length is 16 residues. After removal of 0 bases from V and 2 bases from J, the junction contained 7 bases not matched to a gene. The V gene's germline CDR1 is GTSNPN and CDR2 SVGIG (reference sequence). As DNA, the CDR3 is TGTGCCTGGAGTGTACGCGGGACTAGCGTTCCCTACGAGCAGTACTTC. Protein: CAWSVRGTSVPYEQYF.

The chain couples TRBV30 to TRBJ1-5; possible D gene TRBD1, 5 bases. CDR3 length: 12 amino acids. V was pared by 7 bases and J by 3 bases, with 10 bases between. Per germline, CDR1 GTSNPN and CDR2 SVGIG (reference sequence). DNA for the CDR3: TGTGCCTTTGACAGATTCAATCAGCCCCAGCATTTT. Translating it yields CAFDRFNQPQHF. Complete variable domain (other parts from reference TRBV30 and TRBJ1-5): SQTIHQWPATLVQPVGSPLSLECTVEGTSNPNLYWYRQAAGRGLQLLFYSVGIGQISSEVPQNLSASRPQDRQFILSSKKLLLSDSGFYLCAFDRFNQPQHFGDGTRLSIL.

The chain uses TRBV5-6 and TRBJ1-6, with D possibly being TRBD1 (5 bases). Trimming cost V 4 bases and J 5 bases, with 13 bases left between them. The CDR3 runs to 15 residues. CDR1 is SGHDT, CDR2 YYEEEE, per germline. The CDR3: CASSGWGTNNSPLHF. CDR3 in DNA: TGTGCCAGCAGCGGTTGGGGGACGAATAATTCACCCCTCCACTTT.

Concerning this clone: One end of the junction is discordant with germline, which a read error may explain. The CDR3 bases are TGTGCTAGCAGTTCCGGGTCTAGCTCCTACGAGCAGTACTTC. This gives the protein CASSSGSSSYEQYF. This chain joins TRBV7-7 and TRBJ2-7; no firm D call. Looked up from germline, CDR1 is SSHAT and CDR2 is FNYEAQ (reference sequence). The CDR3 length is 14 residues.

V is TRBV9 and J is TRBJ2-1; 8 bases line up with TRBD1. The ends lost 3 bases at V and 9 bases at J; junction bases unmatched: 14. CDR3 length: 16 amino acids. Looked up from germline, CDR1 is SGDLS and CDR2 is YYNGEE. The CDR3 sequence: CASSASSGGILAEQFF. The CDR3 DNA reads TGTGCCAGCAGCGCCTCTTCAGGGGGCATACTGGCTGAGCAGTTCTTC.

V and J are TRBV6-4 and TRBJ2-1; 13 nucleotides align to TRBD2. The germline CDR1 and CDR2 sequences are MRHNA and SNTAGT. J lost 5 bases, V lost 4 bases, and 2 bases had no gene match. The CDR3 consists of 15 residues. The DNA of the CDR3 is TGTGCCAGCAGTGTCGGGACTAGCGGGGACAATGAGCAGTTCTTC. Its protein product is CASSVGTSGDNEQFF.

The V gene is TRBV7-2, the J gene TRBJ2-7; 12 nucleotides agree with TRBD2. V lost 0 bases, J lost 0 bases, and 3 bases stayed unmatched. The germline gives CDR1 SGHTA, CDR2 FQGNSA. This CDR3 is 17 amino acids long. The CDR3 coding sequence is TGTGCCAGCAGCTTAGCACTAGCGGGAGGATTCTCCTACGAGCAGTACTTC. Translated, it gives CASSLALAGGFSYEQYF.

This clone is a singleton in its sample. This chain connects TRBV15 to TRBJ1-5; D gene unclear. Trimming took off 5 bases at V and 0 bases at J, with 17 bases between the two ends. The CDR3 length is 17 residues. Per germline, CDR1 LNHNV and CDR2 YYDKDF (reference sequence). The CDR3 nucleotides read TGTGCCACCAGCCCTTACCTCGGGCAGGATAGCAATCAGCCCCAGCATTTT. Amino acids: CATSPYLGQDSNQPQHF.

The chain employs TRBV11-2 and TRBJ2-2; D is possibly TRBD2 (6 bases). The CDR3 has 15 amino acids. Germline loops: CDR1 SGHAT, CDR2 FQNNGV. Trimming removed 2 bases from V and 6 bases from J, with 13 bases in between. In DNA, the CDR3 is TGTGCCAGCAGCTTATACGGGAGTGCGGCCGGGGAGCTGTTTTTT. Residues: CASSLYGSAAGELFF.

The gene calls are TRBV10-1 and TRBJ2-2, with D tentatively TRBD1 (5 bases). V gave up 3 bases and J gave up 3 bases, with 5 bases separating them. This CDR3 comprises 13 residues. Germline V gene data show CDR1 as WNHNN and CDR2 as SYGVQD (reference sequence). In DNA form, the CDR3 reads TGCGCCAGCAGTGACAGGGACACCGGGGAGCTGTTTTTT. Residues: CASSDRDTGELFF.

The genes are TRBV28 and TRBJ1-5, with 7 bases that match TRBD1. This CDR3 is built from 16 residues. CDR1 is MDHEN and CDR2 is SYDVKM in the germline V gene. V shed 4 bases and J 5 bases; nucleotides not matched to a gene: 11. The CDR3 bases are TGTGCCAGCAGTTCAGCCCAGGGGACAGTTCATCAGCCCCAGCATTTT. Its translation: CASSSAQGTVHQPQHF. The full variable domain, its missing parts supplied by reference TRBV28 and TRBJ1-5, is DVKVTQSSRYLVKRTGEKVFLECVQDMDHENMFWYRQDPGLGLRLIYFSYDVKMKEKGDIPEGYSVSREKKERFSLILESASTNQTSMYLCASSSAQGTVHQPQHFGDGTRLSIL.

This chain uses TRBV5-1 with TRBJ1-2; a weak D match, TRBD1 (5 bases). V shed 4 bases and J shed 8 bases, with 21 bases lying between them. Germline V gene sequence: CDR1 SGHRS, CDR2 YFSETQ. The CDR3 runs to 15 residues. The CDR3 loop is CASSPEGQGTRGYTF. The CDR3 bases are TGCGCCAGCAGCCCCGAGGGGCAGGGAACGAGAGGCTACACCTTC. Full variable domain (missing parts from reference TRBV5-1 and TRBJ1-2): KAGVTQTPRYLIKTRGQQVTLSCSPISGHRSVSWYQQTPGQGLQFLFEYFSETQRNKGNFPGRFSGRQFSNSRSEMNVSTLELGDSALYLCASSPEGQGTRGYTFGSGTRLTVV.

The CDR3 is CASSFPQGLYTGELFF. DNA of the CDR3: TGTGCCAGCAGTTTCCCGCAGGGTCTCTACACCGGGGAGCTGTTTTTT. The rearrangement uses TRBV28 and TRBJ2-2; a possible D gene is TRBD1 (5 bases). The CDR3 runs 16 residues. Looked up from germline, CDR1 is MDHEN and CDR2 is SYDVKM. Trimming took 3 bases from V and 3 from J, leaving 14 bases between them.